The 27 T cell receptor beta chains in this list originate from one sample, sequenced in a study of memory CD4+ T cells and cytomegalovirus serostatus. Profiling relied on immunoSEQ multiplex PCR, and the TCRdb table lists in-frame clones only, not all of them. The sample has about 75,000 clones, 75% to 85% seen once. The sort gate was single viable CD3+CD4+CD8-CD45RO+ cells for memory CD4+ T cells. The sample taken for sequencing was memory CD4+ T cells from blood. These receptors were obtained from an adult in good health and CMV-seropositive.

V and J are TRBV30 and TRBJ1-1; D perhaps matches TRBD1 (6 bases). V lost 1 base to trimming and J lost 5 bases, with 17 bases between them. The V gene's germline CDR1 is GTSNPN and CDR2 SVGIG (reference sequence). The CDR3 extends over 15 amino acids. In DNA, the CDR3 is TGTGCCTGGAGTGGGTCGAACAGGGCTAGGACTGAAGCTTTCTTT. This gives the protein CAWSGSNRARTEAFF.

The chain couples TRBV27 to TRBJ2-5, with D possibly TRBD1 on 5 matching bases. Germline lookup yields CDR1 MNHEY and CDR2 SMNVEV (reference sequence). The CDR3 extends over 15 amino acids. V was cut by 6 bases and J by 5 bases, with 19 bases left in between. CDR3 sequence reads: CASSPGQVPGETQYF. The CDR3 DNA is TGTGCCAGCAGCCCCGGGCAGGTCCCAGGGGAGACCCAGTACTTC.

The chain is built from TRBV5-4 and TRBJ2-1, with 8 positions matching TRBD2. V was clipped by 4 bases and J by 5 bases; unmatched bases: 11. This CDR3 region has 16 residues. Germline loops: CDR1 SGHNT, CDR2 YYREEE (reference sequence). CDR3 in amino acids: CASSRAAGVFHNEQFF. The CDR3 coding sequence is TGTGCCAGCAGCAGAGCAGCGGGAGTTTTCCACAATGAGCAGTTCTTC.

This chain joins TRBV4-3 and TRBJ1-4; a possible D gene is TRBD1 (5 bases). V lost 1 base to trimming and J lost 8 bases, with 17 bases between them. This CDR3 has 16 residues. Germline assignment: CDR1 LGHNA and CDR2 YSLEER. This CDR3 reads CASSQVTGQGVEKLFF. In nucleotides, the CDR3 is TGCGCCAGCAGCCAAGTAACTGGACAAGGGGTGGAAAAACTGTTTTTT.

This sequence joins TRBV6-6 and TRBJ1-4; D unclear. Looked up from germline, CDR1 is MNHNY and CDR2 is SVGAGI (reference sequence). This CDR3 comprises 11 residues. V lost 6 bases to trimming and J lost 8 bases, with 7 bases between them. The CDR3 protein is CASSLDEKLFF. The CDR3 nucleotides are TGTGCCAGCAGCCTTGACGAAAAACTGTTTTTT.

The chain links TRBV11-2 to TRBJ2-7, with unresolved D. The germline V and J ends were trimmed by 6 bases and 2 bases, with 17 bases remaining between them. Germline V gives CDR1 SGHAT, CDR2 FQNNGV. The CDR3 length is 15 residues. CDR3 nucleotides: TGTGCCAGCAGATCCAATAGGGCTCCTCCCTACGAGCAGTACTTC. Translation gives CASRSNRAPPYEQYF.

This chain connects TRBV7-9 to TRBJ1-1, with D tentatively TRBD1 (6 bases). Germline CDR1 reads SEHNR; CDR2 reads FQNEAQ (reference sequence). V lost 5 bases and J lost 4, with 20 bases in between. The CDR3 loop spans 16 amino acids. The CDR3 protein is CASSPKRWGLGTEAFF. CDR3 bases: TGTGCCAGCAGCCCAAAAAGGTGGGGGCTGGGCACTGAAGCTTTCTTT. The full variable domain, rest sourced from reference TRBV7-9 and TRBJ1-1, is DTGVSQNPRHKITKRGQNVTFRCDPISEHNRLYWYRQTLGQGPEFLTYFQNEAQLEKSRLLSDRFSAERPKGSFSTLEIQRTEQGDSAMYLCASSPKRWGLGTEAFFGQGTRLTVV.

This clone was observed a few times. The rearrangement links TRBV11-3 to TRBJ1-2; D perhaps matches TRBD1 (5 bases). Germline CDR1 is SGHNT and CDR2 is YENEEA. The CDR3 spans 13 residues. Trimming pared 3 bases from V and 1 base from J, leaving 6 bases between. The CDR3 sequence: CASSFQGNYGYTF. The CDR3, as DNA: TGTGCCAGCAGCTTTCAGGGTAACTATGGCTACACCTTC.

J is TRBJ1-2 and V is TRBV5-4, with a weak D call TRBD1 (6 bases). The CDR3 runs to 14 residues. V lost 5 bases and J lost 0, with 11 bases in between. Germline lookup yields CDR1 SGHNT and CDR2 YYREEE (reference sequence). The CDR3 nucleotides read TGTGCCAGCAGAACCGAGGGGGCTAACTATGGCTACACCTTC. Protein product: CASRTEGANYGYTF.

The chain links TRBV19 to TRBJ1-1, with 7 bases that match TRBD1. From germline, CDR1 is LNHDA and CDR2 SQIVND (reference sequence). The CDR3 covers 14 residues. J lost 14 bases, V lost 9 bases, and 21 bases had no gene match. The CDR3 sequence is CASREGADVAKAFF. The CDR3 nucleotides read TGTGCCAGCAGGGAGGGGGCGGATGTGGCGAAGGCATTCTTT.

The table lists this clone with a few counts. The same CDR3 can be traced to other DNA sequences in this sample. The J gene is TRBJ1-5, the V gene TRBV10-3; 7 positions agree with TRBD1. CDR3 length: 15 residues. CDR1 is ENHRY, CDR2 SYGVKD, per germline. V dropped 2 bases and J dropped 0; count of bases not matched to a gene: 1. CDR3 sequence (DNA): TGTGCCATCAGTGAGGGACAGGATAGCAATCAGCCCCAGCATTTT. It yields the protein CAISEGQDSNQPQHF.

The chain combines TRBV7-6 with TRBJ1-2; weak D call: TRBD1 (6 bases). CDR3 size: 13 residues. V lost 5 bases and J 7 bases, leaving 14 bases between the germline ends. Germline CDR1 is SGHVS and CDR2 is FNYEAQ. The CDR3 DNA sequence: TGTGCCAGCAGCCCGACAGGCTTTGGTGGCTACACCTTC. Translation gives CASSPTGFGGYTF.

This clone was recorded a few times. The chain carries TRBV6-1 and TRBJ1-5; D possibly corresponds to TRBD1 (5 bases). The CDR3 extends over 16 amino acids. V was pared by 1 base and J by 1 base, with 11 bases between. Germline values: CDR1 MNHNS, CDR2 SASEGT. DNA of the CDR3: TGTGCCAGCAGTGAAGGTCGGGGGTCGAGCAATCAGCCCCAGCATTTT. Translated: CASSEGRGSSNQPQHF.

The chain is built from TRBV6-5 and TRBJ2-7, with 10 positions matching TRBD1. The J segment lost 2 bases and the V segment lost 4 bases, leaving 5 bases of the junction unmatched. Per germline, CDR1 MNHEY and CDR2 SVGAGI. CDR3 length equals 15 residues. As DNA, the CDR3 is TGTGCCAGCAGTTCCCTGGGACAGGGGACCTACGAGCAGTACTTC. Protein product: CASSSLGQGTYEQYF.

The chain's CDR3 is CASSPVRGREQYV. Here the CDR3 DNA reads TGTGCCAGCAGCCCGGTACGGGGGCGCGAGCAGTACGTC. The genes are TRBV7-2 and TRBJ2-7, with D perhaps matching TRBD1 or TRBD2 (6 bases each). This CDR3 has 13 amino acids. Germline CDR1 and CDR2: SGHTA and FQGNSA. The V end was cut by 5 bases, the J end by 6 bases, with 14 bases between.

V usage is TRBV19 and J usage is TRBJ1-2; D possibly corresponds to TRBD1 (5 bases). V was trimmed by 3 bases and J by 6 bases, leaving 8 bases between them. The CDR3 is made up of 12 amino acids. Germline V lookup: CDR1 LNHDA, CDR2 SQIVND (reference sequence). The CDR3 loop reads CASSIGGDGYTF. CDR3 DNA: TGTGCCAGTAGTATCGGGGGGGATGGCTACACCTTC. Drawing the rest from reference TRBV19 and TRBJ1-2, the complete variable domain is DGGITQSPKYLFRKEGQNVTLSCEQNLNHDAMYWYRQDPGQGLRLIYYSQIVNDFQKGDIAEGYSVSREKKESFPLTVTSAQKNPTAFYLCASSIGGDGYTFGSGTRLTVV.

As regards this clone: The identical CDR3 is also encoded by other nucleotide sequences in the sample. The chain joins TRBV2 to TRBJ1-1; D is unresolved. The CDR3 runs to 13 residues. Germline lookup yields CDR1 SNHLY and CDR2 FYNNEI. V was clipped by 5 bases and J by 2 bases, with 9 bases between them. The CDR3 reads CASSPDSNTEAFF. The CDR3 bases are TGTGCCAGCAGTCCGGACTCAAACACTGAAGCTTTCTTT. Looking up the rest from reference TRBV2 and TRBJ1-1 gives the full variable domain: EPEVTQTPSHQVTQMGQEVILRCVPISNHLYFYWYRQILGQKVEFLVSFYNNEISEKSEIFDDQFSVERPDGSNFTLKIRSTKLEDSAMYFCASSPDSNTEAFFGQGTRLTVV.

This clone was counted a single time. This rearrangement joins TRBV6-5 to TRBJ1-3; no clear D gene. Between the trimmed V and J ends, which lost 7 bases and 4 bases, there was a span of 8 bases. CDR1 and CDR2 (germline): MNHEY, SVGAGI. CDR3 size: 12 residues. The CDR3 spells CASIGSGNTIYF. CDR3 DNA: TGTGCCAGCATCGGCAGCGGAAACACCATATATTTT.

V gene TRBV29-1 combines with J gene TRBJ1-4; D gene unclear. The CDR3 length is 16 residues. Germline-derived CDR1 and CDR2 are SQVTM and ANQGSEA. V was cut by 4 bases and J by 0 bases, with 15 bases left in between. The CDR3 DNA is TGCAGCGTTGTCGGGTCGGGGATACCAACTAATGAAAAACTGTTTTTT. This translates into CSVVGSGIPTNEKLFF.

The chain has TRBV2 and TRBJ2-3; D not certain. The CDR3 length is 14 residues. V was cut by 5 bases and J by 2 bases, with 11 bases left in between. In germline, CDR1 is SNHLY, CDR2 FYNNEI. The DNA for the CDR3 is TGTGCCAGCAGTTCGGCCGGCTACACAGATACGCAGTATTTT. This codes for CASSSAGYTDTQYF.

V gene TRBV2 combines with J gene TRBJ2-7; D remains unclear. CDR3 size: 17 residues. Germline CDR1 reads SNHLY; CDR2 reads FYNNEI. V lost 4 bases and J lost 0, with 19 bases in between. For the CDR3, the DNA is TGTGCCAGCAGTGGGGTGACGAGAAAGACCAACTCCTACGAGCAGTACGTC. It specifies CASSGVTRKTNSYEQYV.

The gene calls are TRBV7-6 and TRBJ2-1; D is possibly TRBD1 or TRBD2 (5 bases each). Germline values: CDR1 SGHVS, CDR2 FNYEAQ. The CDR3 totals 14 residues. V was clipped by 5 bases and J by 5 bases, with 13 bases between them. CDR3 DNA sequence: TGTGCCAGCAGCCGCCGGGACGGACACAATGAGCAGTTCTTC. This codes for CASSRRDGHNEQFF.

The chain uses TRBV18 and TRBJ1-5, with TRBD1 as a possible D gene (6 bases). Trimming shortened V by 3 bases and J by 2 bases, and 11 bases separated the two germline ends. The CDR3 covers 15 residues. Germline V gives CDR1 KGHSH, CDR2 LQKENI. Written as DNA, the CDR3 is TGTGCCAGCTCACCGGCAGGGGTGGGCAATCAGCCCCAGCATTTT. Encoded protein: CASSPAGVGNQPQHF.

CDR3 DNA sequence: TGTGCCAGCAGCTTAGGGGACAGGGGGGCTGAAGCTTTCTTT. It yields the protein CASSLGDRGAEAFF. The chain uses TRBV7-8 and TRBJ1-1; TRBD1 aligns across 11 bases. V dropped 1 base and J dropped 6; count of bases not matched to a gene: 1. Germline CDR1 is SGHVS and CDR2 is FQNEAQ. The CDR3 has 14 residues.

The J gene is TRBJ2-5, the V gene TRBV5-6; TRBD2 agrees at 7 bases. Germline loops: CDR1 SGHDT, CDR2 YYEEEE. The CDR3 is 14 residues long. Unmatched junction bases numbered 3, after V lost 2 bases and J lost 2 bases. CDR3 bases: TGTGCCAGCAGCTTACCGGGGGGACAAGAGACCCAGTACTTC. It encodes CASSLPGGQETQYF. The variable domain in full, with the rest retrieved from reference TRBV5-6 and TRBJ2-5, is DAGVTQSPTHLIKTRGQQVTLRCSPKSGHDTVSWYQQALGQGPQFIFQYYEEEERQRGNFPDRFSGHQFPNYSSELNVNALLLGDSALYLCASSLPGGQETQYFGPGTRLLVL.

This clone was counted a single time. CDR3 residues: CASRPDRAYEQYF. CDR3 bases: TGTGCCAGCAGACCGGACAGGGCCTACGAGCAGTACTTC. This chain uses TRBV6-6 with TRBJ2-7; TRBD1 agrees at 8 bases. This CDR3 region has 13 residues. The germline V gene has CDR1 MNHNY and CDR2 SVGAGI (reference sequence). The J segment lost 2 bases and the V segment lost 6 bases, leaving 3 bases of the junction unmatched.

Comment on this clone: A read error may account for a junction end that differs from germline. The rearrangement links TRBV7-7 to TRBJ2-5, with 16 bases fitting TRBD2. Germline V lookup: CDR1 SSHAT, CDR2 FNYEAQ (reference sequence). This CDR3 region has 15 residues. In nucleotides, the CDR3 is TGTGCTAGCAGCTCGGGACTAGCGGGGGGGGAGACCCAGTACTTC. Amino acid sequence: CASSSGLAGGETQYF.